These T cell receptor beta chains were read from a single sample in a study of OX40 agonist ivuxolimab in advanced cancers. Clones were read by immunoSEQ multiplex PCR, and TCRdb kept only the in-frame ones, dropping some. The sample carries 55,000 to 75,000 clones, around 81% recorded once. The material sequenced was CD4+ or CD8+ T cells sorted from blood, taken in a trial of the OX40 agonist ivuxolimab. The receptors shown here come from an adult with an advanced solid tumor such as melanoma, head and neck, liver or kidney cancer. CDR3s leave out the opening cysteine and the closing phenylalanine or tryptophan. Rows give clone size only sometimes, using once, few, many, or a class for an expanded clone.

V gene	clone size	J gene	CDR3 protein
TRBV5-1	once	TRBJ1-3	ASSTQNGNTIY
TRBV5-1	NA	TRBJ2-3	ASSSALAGVGTDTQY
TRBV7-9	NA	TRBJ1-1	ASSLGGPNTEAF
TRBV6-5	NA	TRBJ1-4	ASSSPGQGGEKLF
TRBV4-2	NA	TRBJ1-4	ASSQDQGGSFNEKLF
TRBV27	NA	TRBJ2-1	ASWGRERSDEQF
TRBV5-1	few	TRBJ1-1	ASRWQGGTEAF
TRBV28	once	TRBJ1-1	ASRYSGDTEAF
TRBV4-2	NA	TRBJ2-5	ASSQDPGDETQY
TRBV5-1	NA	TRBJ2-1	ASSVHYNEQF
TRBV5-1	NA	TRBJ1-1	ASSLAVTGANTEAF
TRBV18	NA	TRBJ1-1	ASSPPISLGNTEAF
TRBV27	NA	TRBJ2-7	ASSTRQGGEVTYEQY
TRBV6-1	NA	TRBJ2-1	ASSPGLAGGNEQF
TRBV6-1	NA	TRBJ1-1	ASSEGLPNAF
TRBV19	few	TRBJ1-5	ASTRGGPPQH
TRBV11-2	NA	TRBJ2-7	ASRSYGMGRDYEQY
TRBV7-6	NA	TRBJ2-3	ASSLRPGETGDTQY
TRBV11-2	NA	TRBJ2-2	ARRGDTGELF
TRBV5-1	NA	TRBJ1-5	ASSLTEGQPQH
TRBV5-1	once	TRBJ2-5	ASSLSLAKTQY
TRBV28	NA	TRBJ2-2	ASSSTGGRTGELF
TRBV12-1	few	TRBJ1-3	ASSTVPGQGNSGNTIY
TRBV7-2	NA	TRBJ1-6	ASSIGQGNSPLH
TRBV12-2	NA	TRBJ2-1	ASRLARSRGADNEQF
TRBV21-1	NA	TRBJ1-2	ASSKAGRSYPYSNYGYT
TRBV4-1	NA	TRBJ2-2	ASSQKGPRDPRLTGELF
TRBV27	NA	TRBJ2-6	ASQRGTPGNGANVLT
TRBV28	NA	TRBJ1-2	ASSPAGQGTYGYT
TRBV7-2	NA	TRBJ1-1	ASSFETVMNTEAF
TRBV2	NA	TRBJ2-7	ASSEPGRGGYEQY
TRBV5-6	NA	TRBJ2-7	ASSSRKRRTGTYEQY
TRBV6-6	NA	TRBJ2-5	ASSLSSGGQETQY
TRBV5-1	NA	TRBJ1-1	ASSLAGRGRGNTEAF
TRBV6-5	NA	TRBJ1-3	ASIRQGGNTIY
TRBV5-6	once	TRBJ1-5	ASSFYARNQPQH
TRBV6-1	many	TRBJ2-3	ASSERGDTDTQY
TRBV2	NA	TRBJ1-1	ASSEFTVNTEAF
TRBV4-1	NA	TRBJ1-3	ASSQVTTGPSGNTIY
TRBV2	NA	TRBJ1-5	ASGMEYGNQPQH
TRBV5-5	NA	TRBJ1-1	ASSYGRQGGEAF
TRBV10-3	NA	TRBJ1-1	AISEGGTNTEAF
TRBV4-2	NA	TRBJ2-3	ASSHQLAASTDTQY
TRBV28	few	TRBJ2-3	ASSSLGGTDTQY
TRBV5-5	NA	TRBJ2-5	ASSVEGETQY
TRBV5-8	once	TRBJ2-1	ASSSPGGTDFYNEQF
TRBV2	NA	TRBJ1-1	ASSEGDRDEAF
TRBV9	few	TRBJ2-2	ASSVGWGFAGELF
TRBV7-2	NA	TRBJ1-1	ASSLYSGTLNTEAF
TRBV7-9	NA	TRBJ2-7	ASSLVMAREQY
TRBV5-1	NA	TRBJ1-4	ASSFTGGGRGEKLF
TRBV4-1	NA	TRBJ1-4	ASSQPFQGSLGTNEKLF
TRBV4-3	once	TRBJ1-1	ASSQSGFFTEAF
TRBV11-2	once	TRBJ2-5	ASSVGQGNQETQY
TRBV18	few	TRBJ1-6	ASSPSGARNSPLH
TRBV30	NA	TRBJ2-2	ATRDRVANTGELF
TRBV27	few	TRBJ2-1	ASSLGDRGYNEQF
TRBV7-9	NA	TRBJ1-6	ASSLRGYGSSPLH